The present entry profiles one T cell receptor beta chain with its context. Its target is not known. The CDR3 contains 13 residues. Germline CDR1 reads MNHNS; CDR2 reads SASEGT. Multiplex touch-down PCR amplified TRB using TRB-A and TRB-B pools in one tube. TCRdb processed the multiplex PCR reads again and assigns one entry to each CDR3 protein, with no DNA. The listing contains some 8,000 distinct CDR3 sequences. The source of the sample is a study of T cell clusters in autoimmune cytopenias. Whole-study results and caveats: Active autoimmune hepatitis patients had around 2.7-fold fewer exclusive TRB clusters than healthy donors. TRB repertoire shifts in secondary cytopenia and chronic lymphocytic leukemia mostly reflected lymphoma, not autoimmunity.

About 39,000 genome equivalents of blood DNA were amplified for TRB. This chain joins TRBV6-1 and TRBJ2-1; TCRdb picks TRBD2, but there is no DNA to check that call. The sequenced sample consisted of peripheral blood. This clonotype was obtained from a human donor with an autoimmune cytopenia or autoimmune hepatitis (not recorded which). CDR3 loop: CASRERQYNEQFF.